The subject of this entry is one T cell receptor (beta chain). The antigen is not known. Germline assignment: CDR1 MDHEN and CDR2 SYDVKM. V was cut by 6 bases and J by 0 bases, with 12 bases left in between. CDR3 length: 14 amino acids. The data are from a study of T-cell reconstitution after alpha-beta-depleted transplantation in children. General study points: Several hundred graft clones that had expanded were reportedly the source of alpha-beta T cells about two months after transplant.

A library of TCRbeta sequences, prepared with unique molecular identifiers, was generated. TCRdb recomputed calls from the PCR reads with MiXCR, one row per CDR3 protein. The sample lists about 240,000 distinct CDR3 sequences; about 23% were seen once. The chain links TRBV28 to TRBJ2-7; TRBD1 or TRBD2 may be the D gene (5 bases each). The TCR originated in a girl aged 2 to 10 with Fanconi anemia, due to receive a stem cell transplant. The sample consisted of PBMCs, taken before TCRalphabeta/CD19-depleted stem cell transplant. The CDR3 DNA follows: TGTGCCAGCAGCGCCGCCGGGACCTCCTACGAGCAGTACTTC. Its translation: CASSAAGTSYEQYF.